This passage covers 26 T cell receptor beta chains from one sample sequenced in a study of blood T cell repertoires in COVID-19. TCRdb's copy holds only in-frame clones and misses some; the assay was immunoSEQ multiplex PCR. The table lists around 450,000 clones, roughly 85% of them singletons. Material for sequencing was PBMCs or T cells enriched from blood (not recorded which). These receptors were obtained from a woman aged 18-29 years with acute COVID-19.

This chain joins TRBV3-1 (or the pseudogene TRBV3-2) and TRBJ1-2; possibly TRBD1 for D (5 bases). The length of the CDR3 is 16 residues. The germline CDR1 and CDR2 sequences are LGHDT and YNNKEL (reference sequence). Trimming left V 0 bases short and J 6 bases short, with 17 bases between. The CDR3 DNA follows: TGTGCCAGCAGCCAAGAGACGTGGCAGGAGGGGAATGGCTACACCTTC. Its protein is CASSQETWQEGNGYTF.

This clone was seen more than once but under ten times. The gene calls are TRBV6-5 and TRBJ1-5; TRBD1 is a possible D gene (6 bases). Germline CDR1 is MNHEY and CDR2 is SVGAGI. The CDR3 loop spans 13 amino acids. Trimming took 7 bases from V and 5 from J, leaving 12 bases between them. The CDR3 bases are TGTGCCAGCAAGAACAGGGTCGATCAGCCCCAGCATTTT. Its translation: CASKNRVDQPQHF.

The J gene is TRBJ1-1, the V gene TRBV23-1, with 9 nucleotides matching TRBD1. TRBV23-1 is treated as an ORF (open reading frame) with a function not yet certain. The CDR3 is 17 amino acids. V lost 7 bases to trimming and J lost 1 base; unmatched junction nucleotides: 13. The CDR3 sequence is CASIRDRAGRENTEAFF. DNA of the CDR3: TGCGCCAGCATCCGGGACAGGGCAGGCCGTGAGAACACTGAAGCTTTCTTT.

CDR3 sequence: CASCGQVESYEQYF. CDR3 nucleotide sequence: TGTGCCAGCTGTGGACAGGTCGAGTCCTACGAGCAGTACTTC. This chain joins TRBV21-1 and TRBJ2-7; TRBD1, as called in the table, went unchecked against the DNA. TRBV21-1 constitutes a pseudogene. This CDR3 spans 14 amino acids.

The chain uses TRBV20-1 and TRBJ2-3, with 8 bases matching TRBD2. Germline loops: CDR1 DFQATT, CDR2 SNEGSKA (reference sequence). CDR3 length: 17 residues. J was trimmed by 1 base and V by 3 bases; bases with no gene match: 12. CDR3 DNA sequence: TGCAGTGCTAGTGGTCGGGGAACTAGCGGCCGCACAGATACGCAGTATTTT. Encoded protein: CSASGRGTSGRTDTQYF.

The chain is built from TRBV9 and TRBJ2-7; D uncertain. The CDR3 consists of 15 residues. Germline values: CDR1 SGDLS, CDR2 YYNGEE. The V end was cut by 4 bases, the J end by 5 bases, with 19 bases between. CDR3: CASSRLSGPLHEQYF. Here the CDR3 DNA reads TGTGCCAGCAGCCGACTCTCCGGCCCCCTCCACGAGCAGTACTTC.

This clone appeared once. The chain employs TRBV19 and TRBJ2-5; maybe TRBD1 (5 bases). Trimming shortened V by 7 bases and J by 2 bases, and 11 bases separated the two germline ends. The CDR3 is 13 residues long. The V gene's germline CDR1 is LNHDA and CDR2 SQIVND (reference sequence). CDR3 residues: CASNVQGQETQYF. CDR3 DNA: TGTGCCAGTAACGTTCAGGGACAAGAGACCCAGTACTTC.

This sequence joins TRBV2 and TRBJ2-5; TRBD2 matches at 14 bases. This CDR3 has 15 residues. Germline V gene sequence: CDR1 SNHLY, CDR2 FYNNEI. J gave up 7 bases and V 2 bases, and 3 bases lay outside the gene matches. The CDR3 DNA follows: TGTGCCAGCAGTGAACAAGGACTAGCGGGGGGGACCCAGTACTTC. It encodes CASSEQGLAGGTQYF.

The CDR3 reads CASSFPGVSETQYF. In nucleotides, the CDR3 is TGCGCCAGCAGCTTTCCAGGGGTTTCAGAGACCCAGTACTTC. The chain couples TRBV5-1 to TRBJ2-5, with D tentatively TRBD1 (6 bases). Trimming took off 2 bases at V and 4 bases at J, with 12 bases between the two ends. CDR3 length: 14 residues. Germline V gene lookup returns CDR1 SGHRS and CDR2 YFSETQ.

CDR3 region: CASSPGTDGYTF. The DNA of the CDR3 is TGTGCCAGCAGCCCAGGGACAGATGGCTACACCTTC. The chain is built from TRBV7-2 and TRBJ1-2; 7 bases align to TRBD1. Germline lookup yields CDR1 SGHTA and CDR2 FQGNSA. There are 12 residues in the CDR3. V gave up 5 bases and J gave up 6 bases; unmatched junction bases: 3. The full variable domain, with the rest looked up from reference TRBV7-2 and TRBJ1-2, is GAGVSQSPSNKVTEKGKDVELRCDPISGHTALYWYRQSLGQGLEFLIYFQGNSAPDKSGLPSDRFSAERTGGSVSTLTIQRTQQEDSAVYLCASSPGTDGYTFGSGTRLTVV.

Only a few counts were recorded for this clone. The chain is built from TRBV5-8 and TRBJ1-6; 7 bases match TRBD1. Unmatched junction bases numbered 9, after V lost 5 bases and J lost 7 bases. Germline-derived CDR1 and CDR2 are SGHTS and YDEGEE. The CDR3 is 15 residues long. The CDR3 loop is CASRRETGNNSPLHF. The DNA of the CDR3 is TGTGCCAGCAGAAGAGAGACAGGGAACAATTCACCCCTCCACTTT.

This sequence joins TRBV6-5 and TRBJ1-3; 10 bases map to TRBD1. This CDR3 spans 15 amino acids. Germline V lookup: CDR1 MNHEY, CDR2 SVGAGI. Germline trimming cut 6 bases from V and 8 bases from J; bases unmatched to any gene: 10. CDR3 in DNA: TGTGCCAGCAGAACCGGGGGGGACAGGGGAGACACCATATATTTT. This encodes CASRTGGDRGDTIYF.

This rearrangement joins TRBV7-2 to TRBJ2-7, with TRBD1 identical over 8 bases. The CDR3 is made up of 15 amino acids. Germline V gene sequence: CDR1 SGHTA, CDR2 FQGNSA. The ends lost 5 bases at V and 3 bases at J; junction bases unmatched: 9. DNA of the CDR3: TGTGCCAGCAGCCCCTCGGCGACAGGGGACTACGAGCAGTACTTC. As protein: CASSPSATGDYEQYF.

CDR3 sequence: CASSDSGNVNGYTF. The CDR3 DNA sequence: TGTGCCAGCAGTGACTCAGGGAATGTGAATGGCTACACCTTC. This rearrangement joins TRBV2 to TRBJ1-2, with D maybe TRBD1 (5 bases). With 3 bases removed from V and 6 bases from J, the gap between germline ends came to 14 bases. Germline lookup yields CDR1 SNHLY and CDR2 FYNNEI. The CDR3 is 14 residues long.

The chain is built from TRBV29-1 and TRBJ2-5; D is possibly TRBD1 (6 bases). Trimming removed 2 bases at V and 1 base at J, with 14 bases between. The CDR3 runs 15 residues. CDR1 and CDR2 from the germline V gene are SQVTM and ANQGSEA. The CDR3 DNA reads as TGCAGCGTTGAAAGGACAGAATTGCGCCAAGAGACCCAGTACTTC. The encoded protein is CSVERTELRQETQYF.

On this clone: In the same sample, other DNA sequences code for this CDR3. The rearrangement uses TRBV11-2 and TRBJ1-5; D not resolved. Deletions cut 3 bases from V and 5 bases from J, with 8 bases between. Germline V gives CDR1 SGHAT, CDR2 FQNNGV. This CDR3 is built from 13 residues. CDR3 sequence (DNA): TGTGCCAGCAGCTTCTCAGAATATCAGCCCCAGCATTTT. This encodes CASSFSEYQPQHF.

This clone has a handful of counts. The J gene is TRBJ1-2, the V gene TRBV10-3; TRBD1 matches 10 bases. Germline V gene sequence: CDR1 ENHRY, CDR2 SYGVKD. The junction had 13 bases not matched to a gene; V was cut back by 8 bases and J by 13 bases. This CDR3 has 13 residues. Here the CDR3 DNA reads TGTGCCATCCGCGACCGGGACAGGGGATTGGGCACCTTC. Protein product: CAIRDRDRGLGTF.

This clone has a handful of counts. The CDR3 loop reads CASSNPPGTSGYNEQFF. For the CDR3, the DNA is TGTGCCAGCAGCAACCCCCCTGGGACTAGCGGCTACAATGAGCAGTTCTTC. The chain is built from TRBV5-4 and TRBJ2-1; 11 bases agree with TRBD2. CDR1 and CDR2 (germline): SGHNT, YYREEE (reference sequence). CDR3 length equals 17 residues. With V trimmed by 4 bases and J by 3 bases, 9 bases remained unmatched. Full variable domain (missing parts from reference TRBV5-4 and TRBJ2-1): ETGVTQSPTHLIKTRGQQVTLRCSSQSGHNTVSWYQQALGQGPQFIFQYYREEENGRGNFPPRFSGLQFPNYSSELNVNALELDDSALYLCASSNPPGTSGYNEQFFGPGTRLTVL.

The V and J genes are TRBV7-9 and TRBJ1-4, with 9 nucleotides matching TRBD1. CDR1 and CDR2 from the germline V gene are SEHNR and FQNEAQ (reference sequence). This CDR3 is 15 amino acids long. Trimming took 3 bases from V and 4 from J; bases not matched to a gene: 3. The CDR3 reads CASSLGQGFNEKLFF. The CDR3 region has the DNA TGTGCCAGCAGCTTGGGACAGGGCTTTAATGAAAAACTGTTTTTT.

The CDR3 DNA reads as TGCAGCGTTGAAGGGCGGGGTTATACGCAGTATTTT. It specifies CSVEGRGYTQYF. V is TRBV29-1 and J is TRBJ2-3; D possibly corresponds to TRBD2 (6 bases). This CDR3 comprises 12 residues. V gave up 1 base and J gave up 7 bases, with 9 bases separating them. Germline CDR1 and CDR2: SQVTM and ANQGSEA.

The genes are TRBV18 and TRBJ2-7; 7 bases fit TRBD1. Losses at the gene ends were 5 bases for V and 2 bases for J; bases not matched to a gene: 12. This CDR3 contains 16 residues. From germline, CDR1 is KGHSH and CDR2 LQKENI. In DNA, the CDR3 is TGTGCCAGCTCAGCTTTCCGGGACAGACGAACCTACGAGCAGTACTTC. Protein product: CASSAFRDRRTYEQYF.

The chain has TRBV28 and TRBJ2-5, with TRBD2 matching 10 bases. Germline CDR1 reads MDHEN; CDR2 reads SYDVKM. CDR3 length: 14 residues. With V trimmed by 6 bases and J by 2 bases, 3 bases remained unmatched. CDR3 in amino acids: CASRAGGWQETQYF. The DNA for the CDR3 is TGTGCCAGCAGAGCGGGAGGGTGGCAAGAGACCCAGTACTTC.

The chain links TRBV2 to TRBJ1-2; TRBD1 matches 7 bases. This CDR3 region has 12 residues. V was clipped by 6 bases and J by 12 bases; unmatched bases: 10. Germline V gene sequence: CDR1 SNHLY, CDR2 FYNNEI. DNA of the CDR3: TGTGCCAGCAGGGGAGACAGGGTCGGACACACCTTC. Translating gives CASRGDRVGHTF.

The chain has TRBV7-2 and TRBJ2-3; D might be TRBD2 (6 bases). With 5 bases removed from V and 3 bases from J, the gap between germline ends came to 15 bases. The V gene's germline CDR1 is SGHTA and CDR2 FQGNSA. This CDR3 spans 15 amino acids. The CDR3 sequence: CASSPEAGTTDTQYF. CDR3 nucleotide sequence: TGTGCCAGCAGCCCGGAGGCGGGAACAACAGATACGCAGTATTTT.

The count of this clone is one. The genes are TRBV11-2 and TRBJ2-1; 11 bases agree with TRBD2. Trimming cost V 3 bases and J 8 bases; bases outside gene matches: 12. The germline CDR1 and CDR2 sequences are SGHAT and FQNNGV. CDR3 length equals 17 residues. The CDR3 nucleotides read TGTGCCAGCAGCTTGTCGCTAGCGGGAGGTTTAGCGGATGAGCAGTTCTTC. Protein product: CASSLSLAGGLADEQFF.

The CDR3 nucleotides are TGTGCCAGCAGCTCAGGGTACGACACCGGGGAGCTGTTTTTT. The encoded protein is CASSSGYDTGELFF. This chain joins TRBV2 and TRBJ2-2; weak D call: TRBD1 (5 bases). The CDR3 runs to 14 residues. Trimming cost V 6 bases and J 3 bases, with 11 bases left between them. Germline CDR1 and CDR2: SNHLY and FYNNEI. Filled out from reference TRBV2 and TRBJ2-2, the complete variable domain reads EPEVTQTPSHQVTQMGQEVILRCVPISNHLYFYWYRQILGQKVEFLVSFYNNEISEKSEIFDDQFSVERPDGSNFTLKIRSTKLEDSAMYFCASSSGYDTGELFFGEGSRLTVL.